The 17 T cell receptor beta chains below all came from one sample that was sequenced in a study of Ad26.COV2.S vaccination and SARS-CoV-2 variants. Assay: immunoSEQ multiplex PCR; the TCRdb copy retains only in-frame clones and omits some. The data contain fewer than 400,000 clones, around 84% of them seen just once; the ten biggest clones take up under 2%. The sample's treatment: some 20 received Ad26.COV2.S at low or high dose, single or two shots; 5 received placebo; per-sample allocation not given. Vaccine and placebo recipients were sampled on day 63 after the first injection. The sample was peripheral blood, taken in a trial of Ad26.COV2.S vaccine versus placebo. These receptors came from a person aged 18-60 years who received the Ad26.COV2.S COVID-19 vaccine or a placebo.

This clone was counted once. A read error may explain this, as a much larger clone is one base away. Other DNA sequences in the same sample also yield this CDR3. The chain joins TRBV6-5 to TRBJ1-6; D might be TRBD1 (6 bases). The CDR3 loop spans 16 amino acids. CDR1 and CDR2 (germline): MNHEY, SVGAGI. V dropped 0 bases and J dropped 0 bases, with 6 bases sitting between them. The CDR3 loop reads CASSYSDSSYNSPLHF. CDR3 DNA: TGTGCCAGCAGTTACTCGGACAGCTCCTATAATTCACCCCTCCACTTT.

The chain has TRBV18 and TRBJ2-5, with 11 bases that match TRBD1. V shed 3 bases, J shed 6 bases, and the junction held 6 bases outside the gene matches. This CDR3 has 15 amino acids. Germline values: CDR1 KGHSH, CDR2 LQKENI. DNA for the CDR3: TGTGCCAGCTCACCCGGGACAGGGGGGCGGCAGACCCAGTACTTC. Encoded protein: CASSPGTGGRQTQYF.

This chain connects TRBV7-2 to TRBJ1-3; TRBD1 matches 7 bases. The CDR3 extends over 15 amino acids. V dropped 3 bases and J dropped 4; count of bases not matched to a gene: 6. In germline, CDR1 is SGHTA, CDR2 FQGNSA. The DNA for the CDR3 is TGTGCCAGCAGCTTGGGGACAGAGCGCGGAAACACCATATATTTT. Translating gives CASSLGTERGNTIYF.

This CDR3 reads CASSPTQNTEAFF. As DNA, the CDR3 is TGCGCCAGCAGCCCCACCCAGAACACTGAAGCTTTCTTT. This chain links TRBV4-1 with TRBJ1-1; D uncertain. The germline V and J ends were trimmed by 4 bases and 1 base, with 7 bases remaining between them. CDR3 length equals 13 residues. Germline CDR1 is MGHRA and CDR2 is YSYEKL.

This clone was observed a single time. This rearrangement joins TRBV5-5 to TRBJ2-5; tentatively, D is TRBD1 (6 bases). Trimming removed 5 bases at V and 2 bases at J, with 13 bases between. This CDR3 is 14 amino acids long. The germline gives CDR1 SGHKS, CDR2 YYEKEE (reference sequence). The CDR3 sequence is CASRRQTGQETQYF. CDR3 nucleotide sequence: TGTGCCAGCAGGCGGCAGACAGGACAAGAGACCCAGTACTTC.

CDR3 protein: CASSSSLATNEKLFF. The CDR3 DNA follows: TGCGCCAGCAGCTCCTCACTTGCAACTAATGAAAAACTGTTTTTT. The chain couples TRBV5-1 to TRBJ1-4; D ambiguous. Germline CDR1 reads SGHRS; CDR2 reads YFSETQ. Trimming removed 3 bases from V and 0 bases from J, with 9 bases in between. The CDR3 length is 15 residues.

Only one count was recorded for this clone. The chain is built from TRBV6-5 and TRBJ1-2, with D perhaps TRBD1 (5 bases). The CDR3 length is 12 residues. With 6 bases removed from V and 4 bases from J, the gap between germline ends came to 9 bases. CDR1 and CDR2 (germline): MNHEY, SVGAGI. CDR3 residues: CASRKGAYGYTF. The CDR3 coding sequence is TGTGCCAGCAGAAAAGGGGCCTATGGCTACACCTTC.

This clone was seen more than once but under ten times. J is TRBJ1-5 and V is TRBV9, with a tentative D call TRBD1 (6 bases). Germline V gene lookup returns CDR1 SGDLS and CDR2 YYNGEE. CDR3 length equals 17 residues. V was shortened by 0 bases and J by 4 bases, with 17 bases between the two germline ends. The CDR3 DNA follows: TGTGCCAGCAGCGTAGTATTTGGCAGGAGGGGGAATCAGCCCCAGCATTTT. Its protein product is CASSVVFGRRGNQPQHF.

The rearrangement uses TRBV18 and TRBJ1-1, with 10 bases matching TRBD1. Germline V gene data show CDR1 as KGHSH and CDR2 as LQKENI. The CDR3 runs 13 residues. V lost 3 bases to trimming and J lost 8 bases; unmatched junction nucleotides: 3. The CDR3 coding sequence is TGTGCCAGCTCACCCGGGACAGGGGCCGAAGCTTTCTTT. Protein: CASSPGTGAEAFF. The complete variable domain, with remaining parts taken from reference TRBV18 and TRBJ1-1, reads NAGVMQNPRHLVRRRGQEARLRCSPMKGHSHVYWYRQLPEEGLKFMVYLQKENIIDESGMPKERFSAEFPKEGPSILRIQQVVRGDSAAYFCASSPGTGAEAFFGQGTRLTVV.

The rearrangement joins TRBV18 to TRBJ2-6, with 8 bases that match TRBD1. The germline gives CDR1 KGHSH, CDR2 LQKENI. With V trimmed by 2 bases and J by 0 bases, 6 bases remained unmatched. The CDR3 spans 18 residues. CDR3 loop: CASSPVGQGGSGANVLTF. CDR3 sequence (DNA): TGTGCCAGCTCACCAGTAGGACAGGGAGGCTCTGGGGCCAACGTCCTGACTTTC.

The V gene is TRBV6-8, the J gene TRBJ2-5; perhaps TRBD1 as D (5 bases). This CDR3 is 19 amino acids long. From germline, CDR1 is MNHGY and CDR2 SAAAGT. Trimming took off 6 bases at V and 1 base at J, with 27 bases between the two ends. CDR3 nucleotide sequence: TGTGCCAGCAGCCCCATACTCACGGGCCCCCAGGGCCCCCAAGAGACCCAGTACTTC. Encoded protein: CASSPILTGPQGPQETQYF.

The chain is built from TRBV18 and TRBJ1-2, with D unclear. This CDR3 has 14 amino acids. Per germline, CDR1 KGHSH and CDR2 LQKENI. V was pared by 3 bases and J by 7 bases, with 15 bases between. DNA for the CDR3: TGTGCCAGCTCACCCTCCGGCGGAGCCTCTGGCTACACCTTC. Protein: CASSPSGGASGYTF.

The CDR3 DNA reads as TGTGCCAGCAGCCCGGGACTGGGAGGTCGGTACTTC. Protein product: CASSPGLGGRYF. The chain combines TRBV5-6 with TRBJ2-7, with a possible D match to TRBD2 (6 bases). Looked up from germline, CDR1 is SGHDT and CDR2 is YYEEEE. Trimming pared 4 bases from V and 12 bases from J, leaving 17 bases between. This CDR3 region has 12 residues.

This chain connects TRBV5-4 to TRBJ1-6; 8 nucleotides agree with TRBD1. CDR1 and CDR2 (germline): SGHNT, YYREEE (reference sequence). V was clipped by 4 bases and J by 14 bases; unmatched bases: 5. This CDR3 has 12 amino acids. The DNA for the CDR3 is TGTGCCAGCAGCCTCAGGGGGCAGGCCCTCCACTTT. Translation gives CASSLRGQALHF.

The chain combines TRBV20-1 with TRBJ1-2, with D perhaps matching TRBD1 (5 bases). CDR3 length: 11 residues. The germline CDR1 and CDR2 sequences are DFQATT and SNEGSKA (reference sequence). V lost 3 bases to trimming and J lost 8 bases, with 10 bases between them. The CDR3 DNA sequence: TGCAGTGCTAGGTTCAGGGACGGCTACACCTTC. Protein: CSARFRDGYTF.

The rearrangement uses TRBV5-8 and TRBJ2-1; no clear D. V was shortened by 0 bases and J by 3 bases, with 10 bases between the two germline ends. The CDR3 covers 15 residues. Germline CDR1 is SGHTS and CDR2 is YDEGEE. The CDR3 spells CASSLGQRYYNEQFF. The CDR3 region has the DNA TGTGCCAGCAGCTTGGGGCAGAGGTACTACAATGAGCAGTTCTTC.

The chain combines TRBV27 with TRBJ2-3; D is ambiguous. Germline values: CDR1 MNHEY, CDR2 SMNVEV (reference sequence). CDR3 length: 13 residues. V gave up 6 bases and J gave up 4 bases, with 11 bases separating them. DNA for the CDR3: TGTGCCAGCAGAAGTTACCAGGCAGATACGCAGTATTTT. Encoded protein: CASRSYQADTQYF.